This TCR beta chain was sequenced during a study of cytomegalovirus exposure and HLA in healthy donors. Overall study results and limits: Exclusion as indistinguishable affected some V segments, including TRBV6-2 and TRBV6-3. In vitro checks showed that a few CMV-associated chains really do target CMV antigens.

The CDR3 is 15 amino acids. Trimming left V 2 bases short and J 1 base short, with 9 bases between. Germline assignment: CDR1 SGHRS and CDR2 YFSETQ. Each donor was healthy, and each was a bone marrow donor. Comments on this clone: As yet, its antigen is unknown.

PCR used 60 Vbeta primers and 13 Jbeta primers. Authors' processing steps: In a later analysis, of 80 million to 90 million unique beta chains, approximately 10 million appeared in at least two donors. Method: immunoSEQ multiplex PCR; TCRdb's copy keeps in-frame clones and lacks some. V and J calls and clone size are those listed in that table; D and trimming were worked out from the DNA. The profile covers around 240,000 clones, with 82% appearing a single time and 5% to 6.5% taken by the ten largest. The material sequenced was PBMCs. J is TRBJ2-2 and V is TRBV5-1; the D gene is possibly TRBD1 (6 bases). The receptor comes from a woman aged 40-49 years in good health and CMV-seropositive. The CDR3 sequence is CASSFYRENTGELFF. The CDR3 nucleotides read TGCGCCAGCAGCTTTTACAGGGAGAACACCGGGGAGCTGTTTTTT.